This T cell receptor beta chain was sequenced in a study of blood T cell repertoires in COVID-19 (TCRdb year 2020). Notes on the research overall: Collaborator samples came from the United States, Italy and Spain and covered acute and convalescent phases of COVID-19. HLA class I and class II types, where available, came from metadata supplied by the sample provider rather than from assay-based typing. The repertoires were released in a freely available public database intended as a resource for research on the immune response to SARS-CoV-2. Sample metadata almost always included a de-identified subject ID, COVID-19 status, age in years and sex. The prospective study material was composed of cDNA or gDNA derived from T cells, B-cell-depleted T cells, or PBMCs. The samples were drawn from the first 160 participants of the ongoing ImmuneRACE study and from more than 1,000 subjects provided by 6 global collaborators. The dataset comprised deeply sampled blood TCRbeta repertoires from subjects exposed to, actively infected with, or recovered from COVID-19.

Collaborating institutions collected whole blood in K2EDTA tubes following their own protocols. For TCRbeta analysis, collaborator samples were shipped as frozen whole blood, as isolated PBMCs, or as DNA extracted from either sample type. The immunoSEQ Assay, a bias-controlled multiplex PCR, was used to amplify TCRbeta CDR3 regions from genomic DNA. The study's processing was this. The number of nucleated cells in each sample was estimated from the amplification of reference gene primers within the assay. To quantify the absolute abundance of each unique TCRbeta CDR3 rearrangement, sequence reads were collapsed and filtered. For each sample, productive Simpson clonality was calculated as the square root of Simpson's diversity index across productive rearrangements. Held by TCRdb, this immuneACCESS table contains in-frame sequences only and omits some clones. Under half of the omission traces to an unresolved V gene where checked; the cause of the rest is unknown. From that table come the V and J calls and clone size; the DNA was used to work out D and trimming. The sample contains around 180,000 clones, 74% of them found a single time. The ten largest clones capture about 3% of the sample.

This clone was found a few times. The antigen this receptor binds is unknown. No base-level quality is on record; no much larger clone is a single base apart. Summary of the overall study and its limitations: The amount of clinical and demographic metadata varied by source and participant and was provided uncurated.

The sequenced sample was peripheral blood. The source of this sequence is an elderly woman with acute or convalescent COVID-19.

This receptor has the CDR3 CASSLGQANTEAFF. The sequenced DNA: TGTGCCAGCAGCTTGGGGCAGGCGAACACTGAAGCTTTCTTT. The sequence is built from TRBV7-3 and TRBJ1-1; the D segment could be TRBD1, given 5 matching bases. The CDR3 goes from the cysteine to the phenylalanine over 14 residues. The DNA shown is the 42-base CDR3, in frame from base 1. In the germline V gene, CDR1 corresponds to SGHTA and CDR2 to FQGTGA. V is pared back by 3 bases and J by 1 base, with 9 bases lying between the germline termini.